This T cell receptor beta chain emerged from a study of blood T cell repertoires in COVID-19. Authors' methods: Nucleated cell number was recorded as an estimate derived from reference gene primer amplification. The protocol was immunoSEQ multiplex PCR, while the TCRdb copy is restricted to in-frame clones and leaves out a portion. The V and J calls and clone size were taken over from that table, and D and trimming were inferred from the DNA. The data show 70,000 to 95,000 clones, under 90% seen once. Source material: peripheral blood. This clonotype originated in a human donor with active COVID-19. The donor label of this sample is uncertain.

The CDR3: CASSLEGGGFNQPQHF. The CDR3 nucleotides are TGTGCCAGCAGCTTAGAAGGGGGAGGGTTCAATCAGCCCCAGCATTTT. The chain carries TRBV7-2 and TRBJ1-5; the D gene is possibly TRBD1 (6 bases). Trimming stripped 1 base from V and 3 bases from J, with 13 bases between. CDR3 size: 16 residues. Germline V gene sequence: CDR1 SGHTA, CDR2 FQGNSA.